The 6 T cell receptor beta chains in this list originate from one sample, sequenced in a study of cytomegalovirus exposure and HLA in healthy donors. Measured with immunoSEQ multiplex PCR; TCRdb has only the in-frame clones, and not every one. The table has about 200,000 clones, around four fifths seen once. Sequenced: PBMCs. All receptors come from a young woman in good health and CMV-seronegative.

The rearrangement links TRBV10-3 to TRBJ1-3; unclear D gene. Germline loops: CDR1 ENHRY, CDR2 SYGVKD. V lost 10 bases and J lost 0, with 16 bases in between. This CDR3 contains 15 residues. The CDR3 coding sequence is TGTGCCACCAACAGCCTCCCCAACTCTGGAAACACCATATATTTT. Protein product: CATNSLPNSGNTIYF.

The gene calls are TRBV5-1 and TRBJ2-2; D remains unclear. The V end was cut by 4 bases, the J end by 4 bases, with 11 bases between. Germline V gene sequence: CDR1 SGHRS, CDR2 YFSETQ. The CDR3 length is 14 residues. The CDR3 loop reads CASSQRSGTGELFF. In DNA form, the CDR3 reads TGCGCCAGCAGCCAAAGATCGGGCACCGGGGAGCTGTTTTTT.

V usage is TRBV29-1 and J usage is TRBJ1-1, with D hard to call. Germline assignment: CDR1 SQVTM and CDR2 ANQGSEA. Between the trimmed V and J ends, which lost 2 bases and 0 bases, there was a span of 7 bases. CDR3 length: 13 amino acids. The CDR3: CSVERGMNTEAFF. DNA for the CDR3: TGCAGCGTTGAACGAGGTATGAACACTGAAGCTTTCTTT.

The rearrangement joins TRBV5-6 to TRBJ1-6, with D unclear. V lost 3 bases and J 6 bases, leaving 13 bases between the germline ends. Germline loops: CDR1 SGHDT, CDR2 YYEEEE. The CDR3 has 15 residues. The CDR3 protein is CASSSGGSPNSPLHF. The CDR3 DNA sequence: TGTGCCAGCAGCTCAGGCGGCAGCCCTAATTCACCCCTCCACTTT.

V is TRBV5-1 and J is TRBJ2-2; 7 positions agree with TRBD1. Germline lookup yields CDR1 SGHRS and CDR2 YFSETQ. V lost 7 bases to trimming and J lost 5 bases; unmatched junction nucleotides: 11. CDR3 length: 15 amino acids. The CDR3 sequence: CASATGTVRTGELFF. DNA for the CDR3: TGCGCCAGCGCTACCGGGACAGTGAGGACCGGGGAGCTGTTTTTT. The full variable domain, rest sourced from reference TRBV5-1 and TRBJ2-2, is KAGVTQTPRYLIKTRGQQVTLSCSPISGHRSVSWYQQTPGQGLQFLFEYFSETQRNKGNFPGRFSGRQFSNSRSEMNVSTLELGDSALYLCASATGTVRTGELFFGEGSRLTVL.

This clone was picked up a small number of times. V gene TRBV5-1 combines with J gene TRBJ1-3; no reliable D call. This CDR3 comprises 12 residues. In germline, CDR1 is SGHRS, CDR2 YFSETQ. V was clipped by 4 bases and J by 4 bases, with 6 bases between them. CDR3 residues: CASSPEGNTIYF. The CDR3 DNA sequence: TGCGCCAGCAGCCCAGAGGGAAACACCATATATTTT.